These T cell receptor beta chains were read from a single sample in a study of beta chain features in type 1 diabetes. Data came from immunoSEQ multiplex PCR; TCRdb stores just in-frame clones and leaves some out. The table shows 640,000 or so clones, with more than 13% occurring only once. The sample consisted of naive CD4+ T cells from blood. The source is a man aged 18 to 29 with type 1 diabetes. The CDR3 runs from the conserved cysteine through the conserved F or W. A D gene is named only where the DNA matches it firmly. Only part of the rows carry a size: once, few, many, or a class if the clone is expanded.

few,NA,TRBJ2-7,TRBV5-1,CASSWSGSTYEQYF,TGCGCCAGCAGCTGGAGCGGTTCAACCTACGAGCAGTACTTC
NA,NA,TRBJ1-4,TRBV23-1,CASSPATTNEKLFF,TGCGCCAGCAGTCCGGCTACAACTAATGAAAAACTGTTTTTT
NA,TRBD2,TRBJ2-7,TRBV5-1,CASSPRTSGNYEQYF,TGCGCCAGCAGTCCCCGGACTAGCGGAAACTACGAGCAGTACTTC
NA,TRBD1,TRBJ1-1,TRBV29-1,CSVEEGATEAFF,TGCAGCGTTGAGGAGGGGGCCACTGAAGCTTTCTTT
NA,NA,TRBJ2-1,TRBV29-1,CSVENYNEQFF,TGCAGCGTTGAAAACTACAATGAGCAGTTCTTC
NA,TRBD2,TRBJ2-7,TRBV28,CASAAGGLYEQYF,TGTGCCAGCGCAGCGGGAGGGCTCTACGAGCAGTACTTC
NA,NA,TRBJ2-2,TRBV9,CASSVDAVGPGELFF,TGTGCCAGCAGCGTTGATGCCGTAGGCCCCGGGGAGCTGTTTTTT
NA,NA,TRBJ1-2,TRBV19,CASSLDNNYGYTF,TGTGCCAGTAGTCTTGACAACAACTATGGCTACACCTTC
NA,NA,TRBJ2-3,TRBV6-5,CASSLADLTDTQYF,TGTGCCAGCAGTTTAGCGGATCTAACAGATACGCAGTATTTT
NA,NA,TRBJ1-5,TRBV9,CASSPSQRGQPQHF,TGTGCCAGCAGCCCTTCACAGCGGGGCCAGCCCCAGCATTTT
NA,NA,TRBJ2-3,TRBV4-2,CASSPGPGPTSTDTQYF,TGTGCCAGCAGCCCTGGACCGGGGCCGACTAGCACAGATACGCAGTATTTT
few,TRBD1,TRBJ2-3,TRBV5-1,CASSLLATGVSADTQYF,TGCGCCAGCAGCTTGTTGGCAACAGGGGTGAGCGCAGATACGCAGTATTTT
few,NA,TRBJ2-2,TRBV28,CASTEGASTGELFF,TGTGCCAGCACGGAGGGGGCGAGTACCGGGGAGCTGTTTTTT
NA,TRBD1,TRBJ2-2,TRBV14,CASSHNPDRGPRVGTGELFF,TGTGCCAGCAGCCATAACCCGGACAGGGGGCCGAGAGTAGGCACCGGGGAGCTGTTTTTT
NA,NA,TRBJ1-5,TRBV30,CAWSVRVNQPQHF,TGTGCCTGGAGTGTCAGGGTGAATCAGCCCCAGCATTTT
NA,TRBD2,TRBJ2-1,TRBV7-9,CASSLGQGLAGGEQFF,TGTGCCAGCAGCTTAGGTCAGGGACTAGCGGGAGGAGAGCAGTTCTTC
NA,NA,TRBJ2-1,TRBV19,CATNPGDGNEQFF,TGTGCCACCAATCCGGGAGACGGCAATGAGCAGTTCTTC
few,NA,TRBJ2-6,TRBV5-4,CASSLTGTGANVLTF,TGTGCCAGCAGCTTGACGGGAACTGGGGCCAACGTCCTGACTTTC
few,TRBD1,TRBJ1-1,TRBV18,CASSPGTGVTEAFF,TGTGCCAGCTCACCAGGGACAGGGGTCACTGAAGCTTTCTTT
NA,NA,TRBJ2-1,TRBV7-9,CASSPANEQFF,TGTGCCAGCAGCCCCGCGAATGAGCAGTTCTTC
few,NA,TRBJ2-3,TRBV7-9,CASSLIESSTDTQYF,TGTGCCAGCAGCCTAATCGAGTCTAGCACAGATACGCAGTATTTT
NA,NA,TRBJ1-1,TRBV2,CASSDRAVNTEAFF,TGTGCCAGCAGTGATCGGGCAGTGAACACTGAAGCTTTCTTT
NA,NA,TRBJ1-5,TRBV14,CASSQDEGQPQHF,TGTGCCAGCAGCCAAGACGAGGGCCAGCCCCAGCATTTT
NA,TRBD2,TRBJ2-7,TRBV27,CASSLVGRTTSRGEQYF,TGTGCCAGCAGTTTAGTTGGGAGAACGACTAGCCGGGGCGAGCAGTACTTC
NA,NA,TRBJ2-2,TRBV21-1,CASRSGVNTGELFF,TGTGCCAGTCGTTCCGGGGTAAACACCGGGGAGCTGTTTTTT
few,TRBD2,TRBJ2-1,TRBV29-1,CSVERGLAGGGEQFF,TGCAGCGTCGAAAGAGGTCTAGCGGGGGGCGGTGAGCAGTTCTTC
NA,TRBD2,TRBJ2-5,TRBV12-5,CASGAGVAGQETQYF,TGTGCTAGTGGGGCCGGAGTAGCGGGGCAAGAGACCCAGTACTTC
NA,NA,TRBJ2-5,TRBV7-9,CASSLGGYAETQYF,TGTGCCAGCAGCTTAGGTGGCTACGCGGAGACCCAGTACTTC
few,NA,TRBJ1-1,TRBV25-1,CASSQRADTEAFF,TGTGCCAGCAGTCAAAGGGCGGACACTGAAGCTTTCTTT
NA,NA,TRBJ2-5,TRBV14,CASSPSLETQYF,TGTGCCAGCAGCCCCAGTCTGGAGACCCAGTACTTC
NA,NA,TRBJ1-1,TRBV7-9,CASSFEAGGYTEAFF,TGTGCCAGCAGTTTTGAGGCGGGCGGATACACTGAAGCTTTCTTT
few,TRBD2,TRBJ2-2,TRBV7-8,CACYSERLAGAANTGELFF,TGTGCCTGTTATAGTGAGAGGCTAGCGGGGGCCGCGAACACCGGGGAGCTGTTTTTT
few,NA,TRBJ2-1,TRBV4-2,CASSQPLEGDNEQFF,TGTGCCAGCAGCCAGCCCTTGGAGGGAGACAATGAGCAGTTCTTC
few,TRBD2,TRBJ2-1,TRBV9,CASSPRGSGGHEQFF,TGTGCCAGCAGCCCCCGGGGGAGCGGGGGCCATGAGCAGTTCTTC
few,TRBD2,TRBJ2-5,TRBV7-2,CASSLAGGGAKTQYF,TGTGCCAGCAGCTTAGCGGGCGGGGGGGCAAAGACCCAGTACTTC
few,NA,TRBJ1-5,TRBV4-3,CASSQDPYRDSNQPQHF,TGCGCCAGCAGCCAAGATCCATACCGGGACTCCAATCAGCCCCAGCATTTT
NA,NA,TRBJ2-5,TRBV7-2,CASSSNRVQETQYF,TGTGCCAGCAGCTCTAACAGGGTGCAAGAGACCCAGTACTTC
NA,NA,TRBJ2-1,TRBV30,CAWSTQVRQFF,TGTGCCTGGAGTACCCAGGTGCGGCAGTTCTTC
NA,NA,TRBJ1-2,TRBV30,CAWSVLSGIGYTF,TGTGCCTGGAGTGTACTGAGCGGGATCGGCTACACCTTC
NA,TRBD2,TRBJ2-3,TRBV7-8,CASSVGLAGVDTQYF,TGTGCCAGCAGCGTGGGACTAGCGGGGGTAGATACGCAGTATTTT
few,NA,TRBJ1-1,TRBV27,CASSLYTSGVAEAFF,TGTGCCAGCAGTTTGTACACCTCGGGGGTGGCTGAAGCTTTCTTT
few,NA,TRBJ1-5,TRBV11-1,CASSLSSRDQPQHF,TGTGCCAGCAGCTTATCGAGTCGTGATCAGCCCCAGCATTTT
NA,NA,TRBJ2-4,TRBV2,CASSPGGAVNIQYF,TGTGCCAGCAGCCCAGGTGGCGCCGTAAACATTCAGTACTTC
few,TRBD1,TRBJ2-7,TRBV30,CAWSVPRTGGYHEQYF,TGTGCCTGGAGTGTCCCTCGGACAGGGGGCTATCACGAGCAGTACTTC
few,NA,TRBJ1-5,TRBV7-9,CASSAKGGSQPQHF,TGTGCCAGCAGCGCAAAAGGGGGTTCTCAGCCCCAGCATTTT
NA,NA,TRBJ1-1,TRBV28,CASCLGTEAFF,TGTGCCAGCTGCTTAGGCACTGAAGCTTTCTTT
NA,NA,TRBJ2-5,TRBV30,CAWARGETQYF,TGTGCCTGGGCCAGAGGGGAGACCCAGTACTTC
NA,NA,TRBJ1-5,TRBV30,CAWSTNSGNNQPQHF,TGTGCCTGGAGTACCAACTCAGGCAACAATCAGCCCCAGCATTTT